The 9 T cell receptor beta chains given below trace back to one sample, sequenced in a study of blood T cell repertoires in COVID-19. The data were produced by immunoSEQ multiplex PCR, yet TCRdb's version contains in-frame clones alone and is incomplete. The table has about 70,000 clones, over 65% seen once. The sequenced material came from peripheral blood. Every receptor here comes from a woman aged 70 to 79 with acute or convalescent COVID-19.

CDR3 nucleotides: TGTGCCAGTATAGACCTCCCGGGGGGGTATAATTCACCCCTCCACTTT. Amino acid sequence: CASIDLPGGYNSPLHF. The genes are TRBV19 and TRBJ1-6; D is perhaps TRBD1 (5 bases). Per germline, CDR1 LNHDA and CDR2 SQIVND (reference sequence). CDR3 length equals 16 residues. V was clipped by 7 bases and J by 4 bases, with 17 bases between them.

Here the CDR3 DNA reads TGTGCCAGCAGCCTATATAGCGGGAGCACAGATACGCAGTATTTT. Its protein is CASSLYSGSTDTQYF. This chain connects TRBV7-3 to TRBJ2-3, with TRBD2 matching over 7 bases. Unmatched junction bases numbered 5, after V lost 5 bases and J lost 0 bases. This CDR3 region has 15 residues. Germline V gives CDR1 SGHTA, CDR2 FQGTGA.

This clone was seen many times. This chain connects TRBV27 to TRBJ1-2; 7 bases agree with TRBD1. Germline V gives CDR1 MNHEY, CDR2 SMNVEV (reference sequence). The trim removed 2 bases at V and 8 bases at J, leaving 8 bases unmatched. The CDR3 runs 14 residues. In DNA form, the CDR3 reads TGTGCCAGCAGTTTAAGGGGGCGAACGTCCGGCTACACCTTC. Protein sequence: CASSLRGRTSGYTF.

The V and J genes are TRBV9 and TRBJ2-5; 10 bases fit TRBD1. V was pared by 3 bases and J by 5 bases, with 4 bases of the junction left unmatched. This CDR3 is built from 14 residues. Looked up from germline, CDR1 is SGDLS and CDR2 is YYNGEE. As DNA, the CDR3 is TGTGCCAGCAGCGCGACAGGGGGCCGGGAGACCCAGTACTTC. It translates to CASSATGGRETQYF.

The chain employs TRBV19 and TRBJ2-5; 8 nucleotides agree with TRBD2. V gave up 10 bases and J gave up 3 bases; unmatched junction bases: 7. Germline values: CDR1 LNHDA, CDR2 SQIVND (reference sequence). The CDR3 is 13 amino acids. The chain's CDR3 is CATSGGVEETQYF. CDR3 coding DNA: TGTGCCACCTCGGGGGGGGTGGAAGAGACCCAGTACTTC.

The chain has TRBV7-6 and TRBJ1-1; the D gene is possibly TRBD1 (5 bases). CDR1 SGHVS and CDR2 FNYEAQ come from the germline V gene. Trimming took 3 bases from V and 3 from J, leaving 14 bases between them. The CDR3 is made up of 15 amino acids. CDR3 coding DNA: TGTGCCAGCAGCTTTGGAGGGGCGGGGGACACTGAAGCTTTCTTT. Translated: CASSFGGAGDTEAFF.

The V call is TRBV5-1, the J call TRBJ1-2, with 9 nucleotides matching TRBD1. From germline, CDR1 is SGHRS and CDR2 YFSETQ. After removal of 3 bases from V and 7 bases from J, the junction contained 19 bases not matched to a gene. The CDR3 totals 18 residues. As DNA, the CDR3 is TGCGCCAGCAGCTCGGGGCCATGGACAGGGGATGAGTCGGGTGGCTACACCTTC. Encoded protein: CASSSGPWTGDESGGYTF.

Written as DNA, the CDR3 is TGTGCCAGCAGCCAAGAGGTACAGGGTCAAGGCTTTTATCCGGAAGCTTTCTTT. Translated: CASSQEVQGQGFYPEAFF. The chain has TRBV4-2 and TRBJ1-1, with a possible D match to TRBD1 (6 bases). CDR3 length equals 18 residues. V was shortened by 0 bases and J by 8 bases, with 25 bases between the two germline ends. The V gene's germline CDR1 is LGHNA and CDR2 YNFKEQ.

This chain uses TRBV12-3 or TRBV12-4 with TRBJ2-6; D uncertain. The CDR3 length is 13 residues. V was pared by 3 bases and J by 3 bases, with 3 bases between. The CDR3 region has the DNA TGTGCCAGCAGTTTTAGTGGGGCCAACGTCCTGACTTTC. Protein sequence: CASSFSGANVLTF.